Below, 32 T cell receptor beta chains from the same sample are listed, as sequenced in a study of blood T cell repertoires in COVID-19. Profiling relied on immunoSEQ multiplex PCR, and the TCRdb table lists in-frame clones only, not all of them. The data contain approximately 85,000 clones, 85% to 90% of them singletons. The sample taken for sequencing was peripheral blood. All receptors derive from a woman aged 80 or over with active or convalescent COVID-19.

The chain uses TRBV5-4 and TRBJ2-5; 10 bases are shared with TRBD2. Germline V gene data show CDR1 as SGHNT and CDR2 as YYREEE (reference sequence). V lost 4 bases, J lost 2 bases, and 5 bases stayed unmatched. This CDR3 has 15 amino acids. The CDR3, as DNA: TGTGCCAGCAGCAAACAACTAGCGGGGCAAGAGACCCAGTACTTC. Translation: CASSKQLAGQETQYF.

The chain carries TRBV5-4 and TRBJ2-1; TRBD2 agrees at 7 bases. Germline lookup yields CDR1 SGHNT and CDR2 YYREEE (reference sequence). This CDR3 comprises 15 residues. V lost 0 bases to trimming and J lost 8 bases; unmatched junction nucleotides: 8. In DNA, the CDR3 is TGTGCCAGCAGCTTGGCCTTAACGGGAGGAGATGAGCAGTTCTTC. Amino acids: CASSLALTGGDEQFF.

The table lists this clone with a few counts. The chain recombines TRBV7-2 with TRBJ1-6, with 7 bases lining up with TRBD1. V dropped 5 bases and J dropped 9; count of bases not matched to a gene: 4. Germline V gene data show CDR1 as SGHTA and CDR2 as FQGNSA. The CDR3 covers 13 residues. CDR3 nucleotide sequence: TGTGCCAGCAGCCCTGACAGGGTTTCACCCCTCCACTTT. Amino acids: CASSPDRVSPLHF.

The chain joins TRBV5-8 to TRBJ2-7; 8 nucleotides align to TRBD1. Germline trimming cut 1 base from V and 5 bases from J; bases unmatched to any gene: 20. This CDR3 region has 19 residues. The germline gives CDR1 SGHTS, CDR2 YDEGEE. In DNA, the CDR3 is TGTGCCAGCAGCTTGCGTGGAGTCATGGACAGGGTGAGAGGGGACGAGCAGTACTTC. It codes for CASSLRGVMDRVRGDEQYF.

The chain couples TRBV19 to TRBJ1-4, with no clear D. The CDR3 has 15 amino acids. V was shortened by 0 bases and J by 4 bases, with 9 bases between the two germline ends. The V gene's germline CDR1 is LNHDA and CDR2 SQIVND (reference sequence). CDR3 region: CASSIDPAGNEKLFF. CDR3 DNA sequence: TGTGCCAGTAGTATAGATCCGGCAGGTAATGAAAAACTGTTTTTT. The variable domain in full, completed from reference TRBV19 and TRBJ1-4, reads DGGITQSPKYLFRKEGQNVTLSCEQNLNHDAMYWYRQDPGQGLRLIYYSQIVNDFQKGDIAEGYSVSREKKESFPLTVTSAQKNPTAFYLCASSIDPAGNEKLFFGSGTQLSVL.

This clone has a handful of counts. This chain connects TRBV19 to TRBJ1-1; D ambiguous. Germline CDR1 reads LNHDA; CDR2 reads SQIVND (reference sequence). Between the trimmed V and J ends, which lost 2 bases and 4 bases, there was a span of 11 bases. CDR3 length equals 14 residues. CDR3 in DNA: TGTGCCAGTAGTATATCCCTGGAGGGCACTGAAGCTTTCTTT. Its protein is CASSISLEGTEAFF.

This rearrangement joins TRBV11-2 to TRBJ2-7; D may be TRBD2 (6 bases). Trimming pared 2 bases from V and 1 base from J, leaving 15 bases between. The CDR3 runs to 16 residues. Germline loops: CDR1 SGHAT, CDR2 FQNNGV. CDR3 sequence (DNA): TGTGCCAGCAGCTTAAATAGGAGGGTCGCGTCCTACGAGCAGTACTTC. Translated, it gives CASSLNRRVASYEQYF.

V and J are TRBV18 and TRBJ1-2, with 7 bases aligning to TRBD1. With 6 bases clipped from V and 4 bases from J, the junction kept 8 bases outside the gene matches. The CDR3 has 14 amino acids. Germline V CDR1 and CDR2: KGHSH, LQKENI. Here the CDR3 DNA reads TGTGCCAGCTCCCAGGGACAGACGGCCTATGGCTACACCTTC. Its translation is CASSQGQTAYGYTF.

The chain links TRBV9 to TRBJ2-4, with TRBD2 as a possible D gene (5 bases). Germline V lookup: CDR1 SGDLS, CDR2 YYNGEE. Deletions cut 3 bases from V and 2 bases from J, with 15 bases between. This CDR3 has 16 amino acids. DNA of the CDR3: TGTGCCAGCAGCGAGCGGACCAATCCCCCCAAAAACATTCAGTACTTC. Translated, it gives CASSERTNPPKNIQYF.

The gene calls are TRBV29-1 and TRBJ1-1, with 9 bases aligning to TRBD1. V lost 7 bases and J lost 5; bases outside the gene matches: 14. Per germline, CDR1 SQVTM and CDR2 ANQGSEA. This CDR3 comprises 15 residues. The CDR3 protein is CSASATGGIVTEAFF. The CDR3 nucleotides read TGCAGCGCCAGCGCGACAGGGGGAATTGTGACTGAAGCTTTCTTT.

This CDR3 reads CASSLVLAENNEQFF. In nucleotides, the CDR3 is TGTGCCAGCAGCTTAGTACTAGCGGAAAACAATGAGCAGTTCTTC. The chain is built from TRBV7-8 and TRBJ2-1; 8 bases agree with TRBD2. CDR3 length equals 15 residues. With V trimmed by 1 base and J by 5 bases, 4 bases remained unmatched. Germline CDR1 SGHVS, CDR2 FQNEAQ.

V gene TRBV3-1 (or the pseudogene TRBV3-2) combines with J gene TRBJ1-2, with D unclear. Trimming took off 0 bases at V and 3 bases at J, with 5 bases between the two ends. The germline V gene encodes CDR1 LGHDT and CDR2 YNNKEL (reference sequence). The length of the CDR3 is 13 residues. The CDR3 DNA follows: TGTGCCAGCAGCCAAGAGGCCTACTATGGCTACACCTTC. Protein: CASSQEAYYGYTF.

J is TRBJ2-3 and V is TRBV19; the D is unclear. The CDR3 totals 13 residues. The germline CDR1 and CDR2 sequences are LNHDA and SQIVND (reference sequence). V lost 11 bases, J lost 2 bases, and 14 bases lay in between. The CDR3 sequence is CASGYTITDTQYF. Written as DNA, the CDR3 is TGTGCCTCCGGGTATACAATCACAGATACGCAGTATTTT.

The chain combines TRBV5-4 with TRBJ1-1; D uncertain. CDR3 size: 12 residues. CDR1 is SGHNT and CDR2 is YYREEE in the germline V gene (reference sequence). Deletions cut 1 base from V and 7 bases from J, with 8 bases between. The CDR3 coding sequence is TGTGCCAGCAGCTTGCAGGAAGGTGAAGCTTTCTTT. Translated: CASSLQEGEAFF.

The rearrangement joins TRBV27 to TRBJ1-1; D might be TRBD1 (5 bases). The germline V and J ends were trimmed by 4 bases and 1 base, with 10 bases remaining between them. CDR3 length: 14 residues. In germline, CDR1 is MNHEY, CDR2 SMNVEV (reference sequence). CDR3 bases: TGTGCCAGCAGTTCAGACAGCAGGAACACTGAAGCTTTCTTT. This encodes CASSSDSRNTEAFF.

The chain joins TRBV18 to TRBJ2-7, with 10 bases aligning to TRBD1. After removal of 2 bases from V and 2 bases from J, the junction contained 18 bases not matched to a gene. Germline lookup yields CDR1 KGHSH and CDR2 LQKENI. The CDR3 has 20 residues. The CDR3 loop reads CASSPGTGTGASGYPYEQYF. In DNA, the CDR3 is TGTGCCAGCTCACCAGGGACCGGGACAGGGGCTAGCGGTTACCCCTACGAGCAGTACTTC. Supplemented by reference TRBV18 and TRBJ2-7, the full variable domain reads NAGVMQNPRHLVRRRGQEARLRCSPMKGHSHVYWYRQLPEEGLKFMVYLQKENIIDESGMPKERFSAEFPKEGPSILRIQQVVRGDSAAYFCASSPGTGTGASGYPYEQYFGPGTRLTVT.

This sequence joins TRBV19 and TRBJ2-1; tentative D call: TRBD1 (6 bases). Per the germline V gene, CDR1 is LNHDA and CDR2 is SQIVND (reference sequence). CDR3 length: 18 residues. Trimming took 5 bases from V and 0 from J, leaving 20 bases between them. CDR3 in DNA: TGTGCCAGTAGTCTTTACCACCTCAGGGGCATCTCCTACAATGAGCAGTTCTTC. It is translated as CASSLYHLRGISYNEQFF.

This chain uses TRBV5-1 with TRBJ2-3; D is ambiguous. Germline values: CDR1 SGHRS, CDR2 YFSETQ. CDR3 size: 14 residues. V was trimmed by 0 bases and J by 5 bases, leaving 10 bases between them. The CDR3 DNA follows: TGCGCCAGCAGCTTGGAGAGGTATGGAGATACGCAGTATTTT. This sequence encodes CASSLERYGDTQYF.

The genes are TRBV7-2 and TRBJ2-1; TRBD1 might be the D (5 bases). The CDR3 totals 13 residues. Per the germline V gene, CDR1 is SGHTA and CDR2 is FQGNSA. Trimming took 5 bases from V and 9 from J, leaving 14 bases between them. CDR3 sequence (DNA): TGTGCCAGCAGCCCGACGGACAATTCTGAGCAGTTCTTC. Translation gives CASSPTDNSEQFF.

The chain is built from TRBV24-1 and TRBJ2-3; tentative D call: TRBD1 (6 bases). CDR3 length equals 15 residues. Germline V gene data show CDR1 as KGHDR and CDR2 as SFDVKD. V was trimmed by 1 base and J by 2 bases, leaving 9 bases between them. CDR3 DNA sequence: TGTGCCACCAGTGATTTACCAGGGGCCACAGATACGCAGTATTTT. The encoded protein is CATSDLPGATDTQYF.

V and J are TRBV6-1 and TRBJ2-5; TRBD2 matches 9 bases. V shed 0 bases, J shed 5 bases, and the junction held 7 bases outside the gene matches. CDR1 is MNHNS and CDR2 is SASEGT in the germline V gene. The CDR3 totals 16 residues. The CDR3 DNA follows: TGTGCCAGCAGTGAAGCGCTTCTGCGGGGGGGGGAGACCCAGTACTTC. This translates into CASSEALLRGGETQYF.

The V gene is TRBV20-1, the J gene TRBJ1-1, with D unclear. This CDR3 region has 10 residues. Germline loops: CDR1 DFQATT, CDR2 SNEGSKA (reference sequence). In nucleotides, the CDR3 is TGCAGGGCAGTGAACACTGAAGCTTTCTTT. Protein product: CRAVNTEAFF.

V and J are TRBV9 and TRBJ1-6; D is uncertain. The CDR3 extends over 14 amino acids. Trimming pared 0 bases from V and 5 bases from J, leaving 6 bases between. Per the germline V gene, CDR1 is SGDLS and CDR2 is YYNGEE. CDR3 residues: CASSVVADNSPLHF. CDR3 nucleotides: TGTGCCAGCAGCGTAGTGGCAGATAATTCACCCCTCCACTTT.

V gene TRBV6-2 or TRBV6-3 combines with J gene TRBJ1-2; TRBD1 aligns across 9 bases. The germline CDR1 and CDR2 sequences are MNHEY and SVGEGT. The CDR3 extends over 15 amino acids. V lost 4 bases and J lost 4; bases outside the gene matches: 7. In DNA form, the CDR3 reads TGTGCCAGCAGTTTCCGCGGGACAGGGTTCTATGGCTACACCTTC. It specifies CASSFRGTGFYGYTF.

The gene calls are TRBV10-2 and TRBJ2-7; 10 bases are shared with TRBD1. The V gene end was trimmed by 4 bases and the J gene end by 6 bases; junction bases not matched to a gene: 6. This CDR3 spans 14 amino acids. The germline gives CDR1 WSHSY, CDR2 SAAADI. CDR3 sequence reads: CASSGPDRGIEQYF. CDR3 DNA: TGCGCCAGCAGTGGCCCGGACAGGGGGATCGAGCAGTACTTC.

The chain couples TRBV5-6 to TRBJ2-7; D is perhaps TRBD1 (6 bases). There are 13 residues in the CDR3. V lost 6 bases, J lost 4 bases, and 14 bases lay in between. Germline-derived CDR1 and CDR2 are SGHDT and YYEEEE. The CDR3 DNA reads as TGTGCCAGCAATCAGGGGTCAGCGTACGAGCAGTACTTC. It is translated as CASNQGSAYEQYF.

The gene calls are TRBV6-6 and TRBJ1-5, with 8 bases aligning to TRBD1. The CDR3 is 21 amino acids. V was pared by 5 bases and J by 0 bases, with 21 bases of the junction left unmatched. Germline CDR1 is MNHNY and CDR2 is SVGAGI (reference sequence). The CDR3 is CASSRSFPGQVSPSSNQPQHF. In nucleotides, the CDR3 is TGTGCCAGCAGTCGATCCTTCCCGGGACAGGTGTCACCCTCTAGCAATCAGCCCCAGCATTTT.

This sequence joins TRBV7-2 and TRBJ2-1, with D possibly being TRBD2 (6 bases). V was trimmed by 3 bases and J by 5 bases, leaving 17 bases between them. Germline V gives CDR1 SGHTA, CDR2 FQGNSA. CDR3 length equals 16 residues. In nucleotides, the CDR3 is TGTGCCAGCAGCTTGGGGGACTTTCTTACCCACAATGAGCAGTTCTTC. Its protein is CASSLGDFLTHNEQFF.

This chain links TRBV20-1 with TRBJ2-7; 12 bases line up with TRBD2. The germline V gene has CDR1 DFQATT and CDR2 SNEGSKA (reference sequence). Losses at the gene ends were 3 bases for V and 2 bases for J; bases not matched to a gene: 11. There are 17 residues in the CDR3. In DNA form, the CDR3 reads TGCAGTGCTAGTGTTGGCGCTAGCGGGAGGGCCGCCTACGAGCAGTACTTC. Its translation: CSASVGASGRAAYEQYF.

This CDR3 reads CASSDIPNTGELFF. Here the CDR3 DNA reads TGCGCCAGCAGTGACATTCCGAACACCGGGGAGCTGTTTTTT. The chain recombines TRBV10-2 with TRBJ2-2; D gene uncertain. Trimming shortened V by 3 bases and J by 0 bases, and 5 bases separated the two germline ends. The CDR3 spans 14 residues. The germline V gene encodes CDR1 WSHSY and CDR2 SAAADI.

This chain links TRBV3-1 (or the pseudogene TRBV3-2) with TRBJ2-7, with 11 bases that match TRBD2. Germline CDR1 and CDR2: LGHDT and YNNKEL (reference sequence). This CDR3 region has 19 residues. V was pared by 4 bases and J by 0 bases, with 14 bases of the junction left unmatched. The CDR3 nucleotides are TGTGCCAGCAGCCCAGGGACTAGCGGAACCCCGCAGGGCTCCTACGAGCAGTACTTC. Protein product: CASSPGTSGTPQGSYEQYF.

This chain connects TRBV24-1 to TRBJ1-5, with D perhaps matching TRBD1 (5 bases). CDR1 is KGHDR and CDR2 is SFDVKD in the germline V gene. V was shortened by 5 bases and J by 3 bases, with 7 bases between the two germline ends. The CDR3 has 13 amino acids. The CDR3 DNA follows: TGTGCCACCAGTGCAGGGTTCAATCAGCCCCAGCATTTT. This encodes CATSAGFNQPQHF.